The rows below give T cell receptor beta chains drawn from one sample of a study of cytomegalovirus exposure and HLA in healthy donors. Assay used: immunoSEQ multiplex PCR; TCRdb lists only in-frame clones, some missing. The profile covers 120,000 to 150,000 clones, with about three fifths appearing a single time and roughly 1.9% taken by the ten largest. Source material: PBMCs. The origin of the receptors is a male donor in good health and CMV-seronegative. CDR3s include the opening cysteine and the closing phenylalanine or tryptophan. The D gene is left open where the match is weak. Clone size is shown for a subset of rows, as once, few, many or a class of expanded clone.

cdr3_aa: CASSLDGGQDTGELFF; cdr3_nt: TGTGCCAGCAGCTTAGACGGGGGGCAGGACACCGGGGAGCTGTTTTTT; j_call: TRBJ2-2; v_call: TRBV11-2; d_call: NA; clone_size: NA
cdr3_aa: CASSLSLSFRAYEQYF; cdr3_nt: TGTGCCAGCAGTTTATCCCTCAGTTTCCGGGCCTACGAGCAGTACTTC; j_call: TRBJ2-7; v_call: TRBV27; d_call: NA; clone_size: NA
cdr3_aa: CASSQIIGQGGVF; cdr3_nt: TGCGCCAGCAGCCAAATAATAGGACAGGGAGGGGTATTT; j_call: TRBJ2-3; v_call: TRBV4-1; d_call: NA; clone_size: NA
cdr3_aa: CASSANPQRDYGYTF; cdr3_nt: TGTGCCAGCAGTGCAAACCCACAGAGAGACTATGGCTACACCTTC; j_call: TRBJ1-2; v_call: TRBV28; d_call: NA; clone_size: NA
cdr3_aa: CASSARQGLKNEQYF; cdr3_nt: TGTGCCAGCAGCGCAAGACAGGGGTTGAAGAACGAGCAGTACTTC; j_call: TRBJ2-7; v_call: TRBV6-1; d_call: TRBD1; clone_size: NA
cdr3_aa: CASRLEGDYGYTF; cdr3_nt: TGTGCCAGCAGATTAGAAGGGGACTATGGCTACACCTTC; j_call: TRBJ1-2; v_call: TRBV7-9; d_call: NA; clone_size: NA
cdr3_aa: CASSLSGDYNEQFF; cdr3_nt: TGTGCCAGCAGCTTATCGGGGGACTACAATGAGCAGTTCTTC; j_call: TRBJ2-1; v_call: TRBV7-3; d_call: NA; clone_size: NA
cdr3_aa: CASSYEFGQPQHF; cdr3_nt: TGTGCCAGCAGTTACGAGTTTGGTCAGCCCCAGCATTTT; j_call: TRBJ1-5; v_call: TRBV6-6; d_call: NA; clone_size: NA
cdr3_aa: CASSRQGRGEAFF; cdr3_nt: TGTGCCAGCAGCCGTCAGGGGAGGGGTGAAGCTTTCTTT; j_call: TRBJ1-1; v_call: TRBV6-5; d_call: NA; clone_size: NA
cdr3_aa: CASSQTPGQGGNTIYF; cdr3_nt: TGTGCCAGCAGCCAGACCCCGGGACAGGGTGGAAACACCATATATTTT; j_call: TRBJ1-3; v_call: TRBV14; d_call: TRBD1; clone_size: NA
cdr3_aa: CASSLVGPGDGYTF; cdr3_nt: TGTGCCAGTAGTCTGGTAGGGCCAGGGGATGGCTACACCTTC; j_call: TRBJ1-2; v_call: TRBV19; d_call: NA; clone_size: NA
cdr3_aa: CASSLGSSGANVLTF; cdr3_nt: TGTGCCAGCAGCTTAGGTAGCTCTGGGGCCAACGTCCTGACTTTC; j_call: TRBJ2-6; v_call: TRBV7-6; d_call: NA; clone_size: NA
cdr3_aa: CASSETSGGAPHEQFF; cdr3_nt: TGCGCCAGCAGTGAGACTAGCGGGGGGGCTCCCCATGAGCAGTTCTTC; j_call: TRBJ2-1; v_call: TRBV10-1; d_call: TRBD2; clone_size: NA
cdr3_aa: CASSLAGNHQPQHF; cdr3_nt: TGTGCCAGCAGCTTGGCAGGGAACCATCAGCCCCAGCATTTT; j_call: TRBJ1-5; v_call: TRBV5-4; d_call: NA; clone_size: NA
cdr3_aa: CASSLEFNQPQHF; cdr3_nt: TGTGCCAGCAGTTTAGAGTTCAATCAGCCCCAGCATTTT; j_call: TRBJ1-5; v_call: TRBV27; d_call: NA; clone_size: few
cdr3_aa: CASHNRARREAFF; cdr3_nt: TGTGCCAGCCACAACAGGGCGAGACGTGAAGCTTTCTTT; j_call: TRBJ1-1; v_call: TRBV28; d_call: NA; clone_size: NA
cdr3_aa: CASNPGLAGGNQETQYF; cdr3_nt: TGTGCCAGCAACCCGGGACTAGCGGGGGGAAACCAAGAGACCCAGTACTTC; j_call: TRBJ2-5; v_call: TRBV28; d_call: TRBD2; clone_size: NA
cdr3_aa: CASRPPGIGTEAFF; cdr3_nt: TGTGCCAGCAGACCCCCCGGGATCGGCACTGAAGCTTTCTTT; j_call: TRBJ1-1; v_call: TRBV6-5; d_call: NA; clone_size: NA
cdr3_aa: CASSMRGGAQETQYF; cdr3_nt: TGCGCCAGCAGCATGCGCGGGGGGGCCCAAGAGACCCAGTACTTC; j_call: TRBJ2-5; v_call: TRBV4-3; d_call: TRBD2; clone_size: NA
cdr3_aa: CSVRGGGSTDTQYF; cdr3_nt: TGCAGCGTCCGGGGCGGGGGGAGCACAGATACGCAGTATTTT; j_call: TRBJ2-3; v_call: TRBV29-1; d_call: TRBD2; clone_size: few
cdr3_aa: CAITGQGTDGELFF; cdr3_nt: TGTGCCATCACGGGACAGGGGACGGACGGGGAGCTGTTTTTT; j_call: TRBJ2-2; v_call: TRBV10-3; d_call: TRBD1; clone_size: once
cdr3_aa: CASRRLAGGTDTQYF; cdr3_nt: TGTGCCAGCCGCCGACTAGCGGGCGGGACAGATACGCAGTATTTT; j_call: TRBJ2-3; v_call: TRBV2; d_call: TRBD2; clone_size: NA
cdr3_aa: CASSWDGTVNEKLFF; cdr3_nt: TGCGCCAGCAGTTGGGATGGGACAGTTAATGAAAAACTGTTTTTT; j_call: TRBJ1-4; v_call: TRBV5-1; d_call: TRBD1; clone_size: NA
cdr3_aa: CASSLMASGDDTQYF; cdr3_nt: TGTGCCAGCAGCCTCATGGCGTCGGGGGATGATACGCAGTATTTT; j_call: TRBJ2-3; v_call: TRBV7-9; d_call: NA; clone_size: NA
cdr3_aa: CASRTATGTGLTDTQYF; cdr3_nt: TGTGCCAGCAGAACTGCCACCGGGACAGGTCTCACAGATACGCAGTATTTT; j_call: TRBJ2-3; v_call: TRBV27; d_call: TRBD1; clone_size: NA
cdr3_aa: CASSPQAVDTQYF; cdr3_nt: TGTGCCAGCAGCCCCCAAGCGGTAGATACGCAGTATTTT; j_call: TRBJ2-3; v_call: TRBV5-4; d_call: NA; clone_size: few
cdr3_aa: CASSLQGVGEGYTF; cdr3_nt: TGTGCCAGCAGTCTACAGGGAGTTGGGGAGGGCTACACCTTC; j_call: TRBJ1-2; v_call: TRBV6-6; d_call: NA; clone_size: few
cdr3_aa: CASRFRDSREKLFF; cdr3_nt: TGTGCCAGCCGTTTCCGGGACAGCCGGGAAAAACTGTTTTTT; j_call: TRBJ1-4; v_call: TRBV6-6; d_call: TRBD1; clone_size: few
cdr3_aa: CASSYRQGVGYGYTF; cdr3_nt: TGTGCCAGCAGTTACCGACAGGGGGTTGGCTATGGCTACACCTTC; j_call: TRBJ1-2; v_call: TRBV6-5; d_call: TRBD1; clone_size: NA
cdr3_aa: CAISESFPGQPPNEQFF; cdr3_nt: TGTGCCATCAGTGAGTCGTTTCCAGGCCAGCCCCCTAATGAGCAGTTCTTC; j_call: TRBJ2-1; v_call: TRBV10-3; d_call: NA; clone_size: NA
cdr3_aa: CASSVGPGTGNEQYF; cdr3_nt: TGTGCCAGCAGCGTAGGCCCCGGGACAGGGAACGAGCAGTACTTC; j_call: TRBJ2-7; v_call: TRBV9; d_call: TRBD1; clone_size: NA
cdr3_aa: CASSQALLSTDTQYF; cdr3_nt: TGCGCCAGCAGCCAAGCTTTGTTAAGCACAGATACGCAGTATTTT; j_call: TRBJ2-3; v_call: TRBV4-1; d_call: NA; clone_size: NA
cdr3_aa: CASSSQAGGLADTQYF; cdr3_nt: TGTGCCAGCAGCTCGCAGGCGGGGGGGCTCGCAGATACGCAGTATTTT; j_call: TRBJ2-3; v_call: TRBV6-6; d_call: TRBD2; clone_size: NA
cdr3_aa: CASSLFGGGPEQFF; cdr3_nt: TGCGCCAGCAGCTTGTTCGGGGGGGGGCCTGAGCAGTTCTTC; j_call: TRBJ2-1; v_call: TRBV5-1; d_call: TRBD2; clone_size: few
cdr3_aa: CASSLRDRVFGTEAFF; cdr3_nt: TGTGCCAGCAGCCTCCGGGACAGGGTCTTCGGCACTGAAGCTTTCTTT; j_call: TRBJ1-1; v_call: TRBV9; d_call: TRBD1; clone_size: NA
cdr3_aa: CASSERDYEQYF; cdr3_nt: TGTGCCAGCAGTGAACGGGACTACGAGCAGTACTTC; j_call: TRBJ2-7; v_call: TRBV6-1; d_call: NA; clone_size: NA
cdr3_aa: CASTESRENTEAFF; cdr3_nt: TGTGCCAGCACCGAATCCAGGGAGAACACTGAAGCTTTCTTT; j_call: TRBJ1-1; v_call: TRBV6-5; d_call: NA; clone_size: NA
cdr3_aa: CASRPPGLQNSPLHF; cdr3_nt: TGTGCCAGCAGGCCCCCGGGACTTCAGAATTCACCCCTCCACTTT; j_call: TRBJ1-6; v_call: TRBV11-2; d_call: NA; clone_size: NA
cdr3_aa: CASTLKGYLNIQYF; cdr3_nt: TGTGCCAGCACCCTTAAGGGGTATTTAAACATTCAGTACTTC; j_call: TRBJ2-4; v_call: TRBV13; d_call: NA; clone_size: NA
cdr3_aa: CASSLGLAGLQETQYF; cdr3_nt: TGTGCCAGCAGCTTAGGACTAGCGGGGCTCCAAGAGACCCAGTACTTC; j_call: TRBJ2-5; v_call: TRBV5-5; d_call: TRBD2; clone_size: NA
cdr3_aa: CASSLNQGGANEKLFF; cdr3_nt: TGTGCCAGCAGCTTAAACCAGGGAGGCGCTAATGAAAAACTGTTTTTT; j_call: TRBJ1-4; v_call: TRBV6-6; d_call: NA; clone_size: NA
cdr3_aa: CASTTGTGGVVYGYTF; cdr3_nt: TGTGCCAGCACCACCGGGACAGGGGGCGTAGTCTATGGCTACACCTTC; j_call: TRBJ1-2; v_call: TRBV28; d_call: TRBD1; clone_size: NA
cdr3_aa: CASRESSGANVLTF; cdr3_nt: TGTGCCAGCAGGGAGAGCTCTGGGGCCAACGTCCTGACTTTC; j_call: TRBJ2-6; v_call: TRBV7-3; d_call: NA; clone_size: NA
cdr3_aa: CASSEVAGETQYF; cdr3_nt: TGTGCCAGCAGTGAAGTAGCCGGGGAGACCCAGTACTTC; j_call: TRBJ2-5; v_call: TRBV6-4; d_call: NA; clone_size: few
cdr3_aa: CASSVGDSSGNTIYF; cdr3_nt: TGTGCCAGCAGCGTAGGGGACAGCTCTGGAAACACCATATATTTT; j_call: TRBJ1-3; v_call: TRBV9; d_call: TRBD1; clone_size: few
cdr3_aa: CASSGGANYGYTF; cdr3_nt: TGTGCCAGCAGCGGGGGGGCTAACTATGGCTACACCTTC; j_call: TRBJ1-2; v_call: TRBV9; d_call: NA; clone_size: few
cdr3_aa: CAIRDGTDGGYTF; cdr3_nt: TGTGCCATCAGAGACGGGACAGACGGTGGCTACACCTTC; j_call: TRBJ1-2; v_call: TRBV10-3; d_call: TRBD1; clone_size: NA
cdr3_aa: CASSQGTVVGNTIYF; cdr3_nt: TGCGCCAGCAGCCAAGGGACAGTGGTTGGAAACACCATATATTTT; j_call: TRBJ1-3; v_call: TRBV4-1; d_call: NA; clone_size: NA
cdr3_aa: CASSLQGPYEQYF; cdr3_nt: TGTGCCAGCAGTTTGCAGGGTCCTTACGAGCAGTACTTC; j_call: TRBJ2-7; v_call: TRBV27; d_call: NA; clone_size: few
cdr3_aa: CATSRLNQGNTEAFF; cdr3_nt: TGTGCCACCAGCAGATTGAATCAGGGAAACACTGAAGCTTTCTTT; j_call: TRBJ1-1; v_call: TRBV15; d_call: NA; clone_size: NA
cdr3_aa: CASSPGTGGPYGYTF; cdr3_nt: TGTGCCAGCTCACCAGGGACAGGGGGACCATATGGCTACACCTTC; j_call: TRBJ1-2; v_call: TRBV18; d_call: TRBD1; clone_size: NA
cdr3_aa: CASSSGLAGLSYEQYF; cdr3_nt: TGTGCCAGCAGCTCGGGACTAGCGGGGTTATCCTACGAGCAGTACTTC; j_call: TRBJ2-7; v_call: TRBV7-6; d_call: TRBD2; clone_size: NA
cdr3_aa: CASSAGSPRETQYF; cdr3_nt: TGTGCCAGCAGTGCGGGGTCGCCCAGAGAGACCCAGTACTTC; j_call: TRBJ2-5; v_call: TRBV6-6; d_call: NA; clone_size: NA
cdr3_aa: CASTGQDSYEQYF; cdr3_nt: TGTGCCAGCACCGGACAGGATTCCTACGAGCAGTACTTC; j_call: TRBJ2-7; v_call: TRBV2; d_call: TRBD1; clone_size: NA
cdr3_aa: CASSFGSGGPMREQYF; cdr3_nt: TGTGCCAGCAGCTTTGGGTCAGGAGGTCCCATGAGGGAGCAGTACTTC; j_call: TRBJ2-7; v_call: TRBV7-8; d_call: NA; clone_size: NA
cdr3_aa: CASSLQGVNQPQHF; cdr3_nt: TGTGCCAGCAGTTTACAGGGGGTGAATCAGCCCCAGCATTTT; j_call: TRBJ1-5; v_call: TRBV27; d_call: TRBD1; clone_size: NA
cdr3_aa: CASSTAGGSESPLHF; cdr3_nt: TGTGCCAGTAGTACCGCAGGGGGCTCAGAATCACCCCTCCACTTT; j_call: TRBJ1-6; v_call: TRBV19; d_call: TRBD1; clone_size: NA
cdr3_aa: CASSATQGANSPLHF; cdr3_nt: TGTGCCAGCAGCGCAACACAGGGGGCAAATTCACCCCTCCACTTT; j_call: TRBJ1-6; v_call: TRBV7-6; d_call: TRBD1; clone_size: few
cdr3_aa: CASSKTPEENGYTF; cdr3_nt: TGTGCCAGCAGTAAAACACCAGAGGAGAATGGCTACACCTTC; j_call: TRBJ1-2; v_call: TRBV7-2; d_call: NA; clone_size: NA